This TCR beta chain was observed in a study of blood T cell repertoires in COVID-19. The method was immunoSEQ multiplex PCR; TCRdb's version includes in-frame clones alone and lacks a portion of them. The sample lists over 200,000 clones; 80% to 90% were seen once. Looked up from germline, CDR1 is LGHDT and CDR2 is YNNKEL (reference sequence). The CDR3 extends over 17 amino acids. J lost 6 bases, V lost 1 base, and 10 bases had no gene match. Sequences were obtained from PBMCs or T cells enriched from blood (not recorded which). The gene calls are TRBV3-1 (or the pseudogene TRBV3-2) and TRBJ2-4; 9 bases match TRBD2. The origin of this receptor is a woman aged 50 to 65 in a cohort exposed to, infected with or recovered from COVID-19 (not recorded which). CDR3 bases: TGTGCCAGCAGCCAAGTTTCAATAGCGGGGGCGGGAAACATTCAGTACTTC. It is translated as CASSQVSIAGAGNIQYF.